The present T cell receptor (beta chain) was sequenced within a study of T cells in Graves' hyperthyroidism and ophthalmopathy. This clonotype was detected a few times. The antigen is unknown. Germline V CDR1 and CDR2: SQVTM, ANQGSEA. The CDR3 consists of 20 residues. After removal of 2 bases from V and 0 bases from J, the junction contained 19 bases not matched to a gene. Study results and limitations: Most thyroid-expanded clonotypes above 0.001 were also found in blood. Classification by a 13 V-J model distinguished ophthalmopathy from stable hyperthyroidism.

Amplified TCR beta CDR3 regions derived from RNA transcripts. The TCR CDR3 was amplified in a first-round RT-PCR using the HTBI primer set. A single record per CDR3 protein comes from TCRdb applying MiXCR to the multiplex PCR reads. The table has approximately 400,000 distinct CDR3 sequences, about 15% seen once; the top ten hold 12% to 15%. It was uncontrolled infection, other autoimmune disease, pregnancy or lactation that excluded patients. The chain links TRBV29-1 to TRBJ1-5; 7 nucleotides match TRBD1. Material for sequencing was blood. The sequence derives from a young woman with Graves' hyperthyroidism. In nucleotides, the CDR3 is TGCAGCGTTGAATATAGGCCATCTAGACAGGGTCCCTATAGCAATCAGCCCCAGCATTTT. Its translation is CSVEYRPSRQGPYSNQPQHF.